These T cell receptor beta chains were read from a single sample in a study of tumor-infiltrating lymphocytes in primary liver carcinoma. Using its own MiXCR run on the multiplex PCR reads, TCRdb lists one record per CDR3 protein. The table has roughly 200,000 distinct CDR3 sequences, 85% seen once. The source material was tumor tissue from primary liver carcinoma. These receptors came from a man aged 35 to 55 with primary liver carcinoma and hepatitis B virus infection. The CDR3 runs from the conserved cysteine through the conserved F or W. The D gene is left open where the match is weak. Rows may omit the clone size; those that give it use once, few, many or a size class.

TRBJ1-2,NA,TRBV11-1,NA,TGTGCCAGCAGCATAGGACCGAGCGACTACACCTTC,CASSIGPSDYTF
TRBJ2-1,TRBD1,TRBV6-1,once,TGTGCCAGCAGTGAGGGGACAGTGGAATCCAATGAACAGTTCTTC,CASSEGTVESNEQFF
TRBJ2-7,NA,TRBV2,NA,TGTGCCAGCAGTGTCCAGGGCCGCAATCAGTACTTC,CASSVQGRNQYF
TRBJ1-1,NA,TRBV5-6,NA,TGTGCCAGCAGCTTGGTGGGGGAGGTGAGCACTGAAGCTTTCTTT,CASSLVGEVSTEAFF
TRBJ1-1,NA,TRBV5-4,NA,TGTGCCAACAGAATAGGGTTGATCACTGAAGCTTTCTTT,CANRIGLITEAFF
TRBJ2-2,TRBD2,TRBV5-1,NA,TGCGCCAGCAGCTTGTTAGGGACTAGCGGCACCGGGGAGCTGTTTTTT,CASSLLGTSGTGELFF
TRBJ2-1,NA,TRBV5-1,NA,TGCGCCTGCAGCTTGGATCCTAGTGGGCTAACGTACAATGGGCAGTTCTTC,CACSLDPSGLTYNGQFF
TRBJ2-7,NA,TRBV29-1,NA,TGCAGCGCGGATTGGCCTAATCACGAGCAGTACTTC,CSADWPNHEQYF
TRBJ2-1,NA,TRBV12-3/TRBV12-4,few,TGTGCCAACAGTAAACGGGACAATTCTCTCCGGGACGAGCAGTTCTTC,CANSKRDNSLRDEQFF
TRBJ2-3,NA,TRBV6-5,once,TGTGCCAGCAGTCTCAAGAGCACAGATAAGCAATATTTT,CASSLKSTDKQYF
TRBJ2-1,TRBD2,TRBV28,many,TGTGCCAGCAGCCAAATAGATAGGACTAGCGGGAGGAGGGGTGAGCAGTTCTTC,CASSQIDRTSGRRGEQFF
TRBJ2-2,NA,TRBV4-2,NA,TGTGCCAGCAGCCGAACCCGGGGCACAACCGGGAAGCTGTTTTTT,CASSRTRGTTGKLFF
TRBJ2-7,NA,TRBV29-1,NA,TGCAGGGTTCTCGACCGAAGATCCTACGAGCAGTATTTC,CRVLDRRSYEQYF
TRBJ2-6,NA,TRBV7-8,NA,TGTGCCAGCAGCTCTACGGTAACGCCCTCTGGGGCCAACGTCTTGACTTTC,CASSSTVTPSGANVLTF
TRBJ1-5,NA,TRBV6-2/TRBV6-3,NA,TGTGCTAGCAGTACCAAGGGACGGGTTTCGATATTGGGCAATCACCCCCAGCATTTT,CASSTKGRVSILGNHPQHF
TRBJ2-1,TRBD2,TRBV11-1,NA,TGTGCCAGTAGCTCGACTGGGCGGGGGAACAATGAGCAGTTCTTC,CASSSTGRGNNEQFF
TRBJ2-1,NA,TRBV4-1,NA,TGCGTCAGCAGCCAAGATTATGAAGAGGAATACAATGAGCAGTTCTTC,CVSSQDYEEEYNEQFF
TRBJ2-5,TRBD2,TRBV6-2/TRBV6-3,NA,TGTGCCCGCAGTTACCAAGCGGGGGGCTGGGACCAAGAGACCCCGTACTTC,CARSYQAGGWDQETPYF
TRBJ2-2,NA,TRBV28,once,TGTGCCAGCAGTCCACCGAGACAGGGAGGCGGGGAGCTGCTTTTT,CASSPPRQGGGELLF
TRBJ2-2,TRBD2,TRBV29-1,NA,TGCAGCGTTGAAGGGAGGGGCCTAGCGGCAACGAACACCGGGGAGCTGTTTTTT,CSVEGRGLAATNTGELFF
TRBJ2-1,TRBD2,TRBV5-1,many,TGCGCCAGCAGCTTGGGAAGGCTAGCGGGAGGAGGGCAGTTCTTC,CASSLGRLAGGGQFF
TRBJ2-1,NA,TRBV28,NA,TGTACCAGCAGCCAACCTAGGGCTAGCGCGAGGACCAATGAGCAGTTCTTC,CTSSQPRASARTNEQFF
TRBJ2-7,NA,TRBV2,few,TGTGCCAGCAGCAAAGTAAGGGTCTCGGACGAGCAGTATTTC,CASSKVRVSDEQYF
TRBJ1-5,NA,TRBV24-1,few,TGTGCCACCGCGCGGCCGGGAACAAATCAGCCCCAGCATTTT,CATARPGTNQPQHF
TRBJ2-1,NA,TRBV29-1,NA,TGCATCGTTGATCTTTATAGGGCCAATATCAATGAGCAGTTCTTC,CIVDLYRANINEQFF
TRBJ2-2,TRBD1,TRBV7-2,NA,TGTGCCAGCAGCCCGCGGGACAGGGCGGCCGGGGAGCTGTTATTT,CASSPRDRAAGELLF
TRBJ2-7,NA,TRBV29-1,NA,TGCAGCGTCGACACAGGGTATGTCGACAAGCAATACTTC,CSVDTGYVDKQYF
TRBJ2-2,NA,TRBV5-1,NA,TGCGCAAGCGTCTTACATCACAGGACGAACACCGGGGAGCTATTTTTT,CASVLHHRTNTGELFF
TRBJ2-1,NA,TRBV11-1,NA,TGTGCCAGCAGGTTCCAGGGAGCGCTGGAGAATGAGCAGTTCTTC,CASRFQGALENEQFF
TRBJ2-1,TRBD1,TRBV6-2/TRBV6-3,NA,TGTGCCAGTAAAGGGACAGGGGAACCCAATGAGCAGTTCTTC,CASKGTGEPNEQFF
TRBJ1-2,NA,TRBV14,many,TGTGCCAGCAGCCAAGATTTGGAGTCAGGCTACACCTTC,CASSQDLESGYTF
TRBJ2-7,NA,TRBV30,few,TGTGCCTGGAGTGTAGGGGACACGCGGAACTTC,CAWSVGDTRNF
TRBJ2-3,NA,TRBV6-2/TRBV6-3,NA,TGTGGCAGTTCCGCTGGTACTAGAACCCTGCAGTATTTT,CGSSAGTRTLQYF
TRBJ2-3,TRBD2,TRBV7-2,NA,TGTGCCAGCAGCTTAGTCCTCGCGGGAGCGGGAGATGCAGATACGCAGTATTTT,CASSLVLAGAGDADTQYF
TRBJ2-7,TRBD2,TRBV6-5,NA,TGTGTCAGCAGTTACCGGACTAGCGGGCGGGGGGACCGAGAGCAGTACTTC,CVSSYRTSGRGDREQYF
TRBJ2-1,TRBD2,TRBV2,many,TGTGCCAGCGGGCCAGGGAGGGTTGAGCAGTTCTTC,CASGPGRVEQFF
TRBJ2-7,NA,TRBV12-3/TRBV12-4,NA,TGTGCAAGCAATTTACTCCGATCCTACGAGCAGTACTTC,CASNLLRSYEQYF
TRBJ2-1,NA,TRBV12-3/TRBV12-4,NA,TGTGCCAGTAGTTCAGGAGGGGGCCTACTCAACAATGAGCAGTTCTTC,CASSSGGGLLNNEQFF
TRBJ2-1,NA,TRBV6-6,NA,TGTGACAGCAGTTACTCGAATCCGGTCTACAATGAGCAATTCTTC,CDSSYSNPVYNEQFF
TRBJ2-5,NA,TRBV11-2,once,TGTGCCAGCACCCTCCGGTCAGCCCCAGGGGTCACCCAGTACTTC,CASTLRSAPGVTQYF
TRBJ2-2,NA,TRBV6-2/TRBV6-3,NA,TGTGCCAGTAGTCCTAGAGGGAGTCGAAACACCGGGGAGCTGTTTTTT,CASSPRGSRNTGELFF
TRBJ1-5,NA,TRBV10-3,NA,TGTGCCATCAGTGAGTGGGGAGTGAATCAGCCCCGGCATTTT,CAISEWGVNQPRHF
TRBJ2-2,NA,TRBV2,NA,TGTGCCAGGAGTTGGGGGGAAGGCGGGGAGCTGTTTTTT,CARSWGEGGELFF
TRBJ2-2,NA,TRBV7-8,NA,TGTGCCAGCAGCTCAAGCTCGCTGCGGGGCGTGAACACTGGGGAGCTGTTTTTT,CASSSSSLRGVNTGELFF
TRBJ2-5,TRBD2,TRBV5-4,NA,TGTGCCAGCAGCCTGACTAGCGTAGGTACCCAGTACTTC,CASSLTSVGTQYF
TRBJ2-7,NA,TRBV11-1,NA,TGTGTCAGTAGCTCATCTCGGGACTCCTCCTACGATCAGTACTTC,CVSSSSRDSSYDQYF
TRBJ1-2,NA,TRBV11-2,once,TGTGCCAGCATCTTCTCAATCAAATGGGGAGGAGGCTACACCTTC,CASIFSIKWGGGYTF
TRBJ1-2,NA,TRBV4-1,few,TGCGCCAGCAGCCAAGTAGGGAGCAATGACTATGGCTACACCTTC,CASSQVGSNDYGYTF
TRBJ2-5,NA,TRBV5-8,NA,TGTGCCAGCAGCTGGGGCCAGGGAGCCCAGTACTTC,CASSWGQGAQYF
TRBJ1-1,NA,TRBV4-1,NA,TGCGCCAGTAGCCGATCAGGGGAGGTACAGACTGAAGCTTTCTTT,CASSRSGEVQTEAFF
TRBJ2-1,NA,TRBV28,many,TGTGCCAGCAGGACGCAGCTGGACAATGAGCAGTTCTTC,CASRTQLDNEQFF
TRBJ2-7,TRBD1,TRBV29-1,NA,TGCAGCGGGGGACAGGGAGTAGAGGAGCAGTGCTTC,CSGGQGVEEQCF
TRBJ2-3,NA,TRBV11-1,NA,TGTGCCAGTAGCTTTGGGGGAAGCTCTGTTGGAGCCCGCACAGATACGCAATATTTT,CASSFGGSSVGARTDTQYF
TRBJ2-1,NA,TRBV28,NA,TGTGCCAGCAATACTTACAATGAGCAGTTCTTC,CASNTYNEQFF
TRBJ2-7,NA,TRBV5-5,NA,TGTGCCAGCAGCCCTGCGGCAGTTACCCTCTCCGAGCAGTACTTC,CASSPAAVTLSEQYF
TRBJ2-3,TRBD1,TRBV10-3,NA,TGTGCCATCAGCAATCGAAGGGACAGTAGCAAAGATACGAAGTATTTT,CAISNRRDSSKDTKYF
TRBJ2-7,TRBD1,TRBV29-1,NA,TGCAGCGTGAGAGGGGGCCGGGACGAGCAATACTTC,CSVRGGRDEQYF
TRBJ1-6,NA,TRBV4-1,NA,TGCGCCAGCAGCCACTCGCATTCACCCCTCCACTTT,CASSHSHSPLHF
TRBJ2-1,TRBD2,TRBV11-2,NA,TGTGTCAGCAGCTTTAGCGGGCCACTGGACAATGAGCAGTTATTC,CVSSFSGPLDNEQLF